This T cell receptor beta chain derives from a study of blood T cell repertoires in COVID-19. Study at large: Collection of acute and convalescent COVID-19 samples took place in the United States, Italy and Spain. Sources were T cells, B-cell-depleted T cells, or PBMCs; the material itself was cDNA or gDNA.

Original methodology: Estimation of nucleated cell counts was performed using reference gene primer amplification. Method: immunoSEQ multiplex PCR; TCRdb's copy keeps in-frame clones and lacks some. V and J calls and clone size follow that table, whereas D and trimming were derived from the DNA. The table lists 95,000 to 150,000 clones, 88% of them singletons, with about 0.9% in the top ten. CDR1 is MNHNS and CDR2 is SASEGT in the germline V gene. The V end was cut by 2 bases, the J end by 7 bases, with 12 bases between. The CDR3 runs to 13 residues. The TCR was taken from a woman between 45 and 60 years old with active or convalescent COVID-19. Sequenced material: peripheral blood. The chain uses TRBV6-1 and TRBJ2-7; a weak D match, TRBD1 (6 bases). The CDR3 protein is CASSELGAHEQYF. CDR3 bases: TGTGCCAGCAGTGAACTGGGGGCCCATGAGCAGTACTTC.